The entry that follows covers one TCR beta chain sequence. These data are taken from a study of blood T cell repertoires in COVID-19. Study context: Donors in the United States, Italy and Spain gave samples during acute or convalescent COVID-19. T cells, B-cell-depleted T cells, or PBMCs provided the cDNA or gDNA that served as material.

Germline CDR1 and CDR2: SGDLS and YYNGEE. This CDR3 comprises 14 residues. Unmatched junction bases numbered 8, after V lost 6 bases and J lost 10 bases. Per the study methods: It was from reference gene primer amplification that nucleated cell counts were estimated. TCRdb's table, derived via immunoSEQ multiplex PCR, lists solely in-frame clones and lacks some. Clonal size and the V and J genes are those of that table, whereas D and trimming came from the DNA. The table includes 150,000 to 200,000 clones, around 90% detected once. The chain uses TRBV9 and TRBJ1-6; 9 bases are shared with TRBD1. Sequencing input: peripheral blood. The source is a man between 35 and 55 years old with active or convalescent COVID-19. The chain's CDR3 is CASTAGTGSSPLHF. CDR3 DNA sequence: TGTGCCAGCACGGCCGGGACAGGGTCCTCACCCCTCCACTTT.